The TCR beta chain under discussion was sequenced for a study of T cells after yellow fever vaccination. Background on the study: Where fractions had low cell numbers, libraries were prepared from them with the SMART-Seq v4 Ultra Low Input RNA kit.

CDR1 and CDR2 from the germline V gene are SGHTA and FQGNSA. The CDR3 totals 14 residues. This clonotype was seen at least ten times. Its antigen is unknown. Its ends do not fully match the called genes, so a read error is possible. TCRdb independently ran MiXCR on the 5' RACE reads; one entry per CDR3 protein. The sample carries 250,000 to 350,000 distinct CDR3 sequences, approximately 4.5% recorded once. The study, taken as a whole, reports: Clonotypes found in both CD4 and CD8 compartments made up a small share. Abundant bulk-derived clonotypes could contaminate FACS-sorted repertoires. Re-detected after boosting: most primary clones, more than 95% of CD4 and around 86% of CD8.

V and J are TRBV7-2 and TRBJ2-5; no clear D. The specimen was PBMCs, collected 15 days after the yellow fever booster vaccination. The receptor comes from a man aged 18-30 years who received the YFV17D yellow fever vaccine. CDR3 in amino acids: CASSLWRSQEAQYF. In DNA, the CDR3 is TGTGCCAGCAGCTTATGGCGTTCGCAAGAGGCCCAGTACTTC.